The following is a TCR beta chain sequence with its context. The ends were cut back, 0 bases at V and 0 bases at J, with 8 bases in the middle. The CDR3 totals 15 residues. Germline CDR1 reads LNHDA; CDR2 reads SQIVND (reference sequence). They ran version v3.0 of the immunoSEQ assay at survey level. Clones were sequenced by immunoSEQ multiplex PCR, and TCRdb holds only the in-frame ones, with some missing. Of almost 30,000 clones in the sample, about 93% are singletons; the top ten hold around 6.4%. This sample was included in a study of long-term antiretroviral therapy in people with HIV. This TCR was recovered from a woman aged 40-49 years with HIV. This chain links TRBV19 with TRBJ2-5; D not certain. The specimen was unsorted PBMCs, collected roughly 6.5 years after starting antiretroviral therapy. Here the CDR3 DNA reads TGTGCCAGTAGTATAGATCGGACCTACCAAGAGACCCAGTACTTC. It yields the protein CASSIDRTYQETQYF.